The 30 T cell receptor beta chains below were found in one sample sequenced in a study of T cell responses to AZD1222 COVID-19 vaccine. The assay was immunoSEQ multiplex PCR, and TCRdb's table has in-frame clones only and misses some. The table records 100,000 or so clones, 75% to 95% of them present only once. Sequences were derived from peripheral blood, sampled 28 days after the second AZD1222 dose. Every receptor here comes from an adult who received the AZD1222 COVID-19 vaccine.

The chain combines TRBV19 with TRBJ1-4, with D tentatively TRBD1 (6 bases). The V end was cut by 5 bases, the J end by 7 bases, with 17 bases between. Germline V gene lookup returns CDR1 LNHDA and CDR2 SQIVND (reference sequence). This CDR3 is built from 15 residues. CDR3 sequence (DNA): TGTGCCAGTAGTCTCACGCGGGGGGCAGGTGAAAAACTGTTTTTT. Translation gives CASSLTRGAGEKLFF.

A remark on this clone: Other DNA sequences in this specimen translate into the identical CDR3. The chain employs TRBV20-1 and TRBJ1-2; D gene ambiguous. This CDR3 has 11 residues. Trimming cost V 5 bases and J 2 bases, with 6 bases left between them. In germline, CDR1 is DFQATT, CDR2 SNEGSKA (reference sequence). As DNA, the CDR3 is TGCAGTGCTCGGGTGAACTATGGCTACACCTTC. Translation: CSARVNYGYTF.

V gene TRBV6-1 combines with J gene TRBJ1-5; weak D call: TRBD1 (5 bases). The germline V gene has CDR1 MNHNS and CDR2 SASEGT. CDR3 length: 17 amino acids. V shed 0 bases and J shed 2 bases, with 14 bases lying between them. CDR3: CASSEAVRGWRNQPQHF. The CDR3 DNA follows: TGTGCCAGCAGTGAAGCAGTGCGGGGGTGGCGCAATCAGCCCCAGCATTTT.

Only one count was recorded for this clone. V usage is TRBV5-5 and J usage is TRBJ2-5; D gene uncertain. From germline, CDR1 is SGHKS and CDR2 YYEKEE (reference sequence). This CDR3 is built from 15 residues. The ends were cut back, 0 bases at V and 5 bases at J, with 14 bases in the middle. CDR3 DNA sequence: TGTGCCAGCAGCTTGGCCGTTACAGATGGGGAGACCCAGTACTTC. Its protein is CASSLAVTDGETQYF. Using reference TRBV5-5 and TRBJ2-5 for the parts outside the CDR3, the full variable domain is DAGVTQSPTHLIKTRGQQVTLRCSPISGHKSVSWYQQVLGQGPQFIFQYYEKEERGRGNFPDRFSARQFPNYSSELNVNALLLGDSALYLCASSLAVTDGETQYFGPGTRLLVL.

The rearrangement uses TRBV3-1 (or the pseudogene TRBV3-2) and TRBJ2-7; TRBD1 aligns across 7 bases. The trim removed 2 bases at V and 3 bases at J, leaving 4 bases unmatched. The germline V gene encodes CDR1 LGHDT and CDR2 YNNKEL (reference sequence). The CDR3 length is 14 residues. The CDR3 DNA reads TGTGCCAGCAGCCAAACAGGGGTCGGCTACGAGCAGTACTTC. Translating gives CASSQTGVGYEQYF.

A single count supports this clone. The chain joins TRBV11-2 to TRBJ2-2; 8 bases are shared with TRBD2. In germline, CDR1 is SGHAT, CDR2 FQNNGV. V lost 5 bases and J lost 1; bases outside the gene matches: 6. CDR3 size: 16 residues. This CDR3 reads CASSPSGRVNTGELFF. CDR3 sequence (DNA): TGTGCCAGCAGCCCGTCCGGGAGGGTGAACACCGGGGAGCTGTTTTTT.

V usage is TRBV4-1 and J usage is TRBJ2-1; 8 bases line up with TRBD2. After removal of 4 bases from V and 2 bases from J, the junction contained 4 bases not matched to a gene. Germline V gives CDR1 MGHRA, CDR2 YSYEKL. CDR3 length equals 15 residues. CDR3 bases: TGCGCCAGCAGCCTGAAGCGGGGGACCTACAATGAGCAGTTCTTC. It yields the protein CASSLKRGTYNEQFF.

This chain's CDR3 is CASILQGAGTGELFF. For the CDR3, the DNA is TGTGCCAGCATTTTACAGGGGGCGGGCACCGGGGAGCTGTTTTTT. The chain recombines TRBV2 with TRBJ2-2; the match to TRBD1 covers 9 bases. V lost 7 bases and J lost 4; bases outside the gene matches: 7. The CDR3 is 15 residues long. Looked up from germline, CDR1 is SNHLY and CDR2 is FYNNEI.

V and J are TRBV6-6 and TRBJ1-1, with D maybe TRBD1 (5 bases). Germline CDR1 reads MNHNY; CDR2 reads SVGAGI (reference sequence). The length of the CDR3 is 15 residues. Between the trimmed V and J ends, which lost 7 bases and 1 base, there was a span of 16 bases. CDR3 in amino acids: CASTSGVLGNTEAFF. DNA for the CDR3: TGTGCCAGCACCTCGGGGGTGTTGGGGAACACTGAAGCTTTCTTT.

This clone was counted a single time. The rearrangement uses TRBV5-1 and TRBJ2-1; 8 nucleotides match TRBD2. Germline-derived CDR1 and CDR2 are SGHRS and YFSETQ. The J segment lost 5 bases and the V segment lost 4 bases, leaving 11 bases of the junction unmatched. The CDR3 is 16 amino acids. As DNA, the CDR3 is TGCGCCAGCAGCACCCTCGGTGCGGGGGGTAACAATGAGCAGTTCTTC. Protein sequence: CASSTLGAGGNNEQFF.

The rearrangement links TRBV24-1 to TRBJ1-2; D possibly corresponds to TRBD1 (6 bases). The CDR3 runs to 13 residues. V gave up 7 bases and J gave up 4 bases, with 12 bases separating them. Per germline, CDR1 KGHDR and CDR2 SFDVKD. In DNA, the CDR3 is TGTGCCACCAGCCCGGGACACATCTATGGCTACACCTTC. It specifies CATSPGHIYGYTF.

The rearrangement links TRBV10-1 to TRBJ2-7; the match to TRBD1 covers 7 bases. The CDR3 is 14 residues long. The V segment lost 5 bases and the J segment 0 bases; nucleotides outside the gene matches: 4. Germline V lookup: CDR1 WNHNN, CDR2 SYGVQD (reference sequence). CDR3 amino acids: CASSRDSSSYEQYF. CDR3 DNA: TGCGCCAGCAGTAGGGACAGCAGCTCCTACGAGCAGTACTTC.

The gene calls are TRBV14 and TRBJ2-7; 15 nucleotides match TRBD2. Germline V gives CDR1 SGHDN, CDR2 FVKESK. The CDR3 length is 17 residues. The V and J ends lost 4 bases and 3 bases, in that order; junction bases with no gene match: 7. CDR3 sequence reads: CASSPGLAGGPHYEQYF. In nucleotides, the CDR3 is TGTGCCAGCAGCCCTGGACTAGCGGGAGGGCCCCACTACGAGCAGTACTTC.

V and J are TRBV27 and TRBJ2-3; 7 bases map to TRBD2. V shed 6 bases and J 1 base; nucleotides not matched to a gene: 10. Looked up from germline, CDR1 is MNHEY and CDR2 is SMNVEV (reference sequence). The CDR3 runs to 16 residues. The CDR3 reads CASSPRPGGGTDTQYF. The CDR3 DNA reads TGTGCCAGCAGCCCCCGTCCTGGGGGGGGCACAGATACGCAGTATTTT.

The rearrangement joins TRBV24-1 to TRBJ2-1; TRBD2 aligns across 7 bases. Germline lookup yields CDR1 KGHDR and CDR2 SFDVKD. Trimming cost V 3 bases and J 7 bases; bases outside gene matches: 11. This CDR3 region has 16 residues. The CDR3 is CATSDPGGSVRNEQFF. As DNA, the CDR3 is TGTGCCACCAGTGATCCGGGCGGGAGCGTAAGGAATGAGCAGTTCTTC.

The rearrangement links TRBV30 to TRBJ1-5; D might be TRBD1 (6 bases). The CDR3 is 13 amino acids. Germline CDR1 and CDR2: GTSNPN and SVGIG (reference sequence). CDR3 coding DNA: TGTGCTACGGCGGGGGGGCCCAATCAGCCCCAGCATTTT. Translating it yields CATAGGPNQPQHF.

This clone has just one count. V and J are TRBV25-1 and TRBJ1-1; TRBD1 agrees at 7 bases. V shed 5 bases, J shed 1 base, and the junction held 10 bases outside the gene matches. From germline, CDR1 is MGHDK and CDR2 SYGVNS. The CDR3 is 16 residues long. CDR3 protein: CASSPGQVIPNTEAFF. In nucleotides, the CDR3 is TGTGCCAGCAGTCCCGGACAGGTAATCCCGAACACTGAAGCTTTCTTT.

The chain's CDR3 is CASSLEEAGLYGYTF. For the CDR3, the DNA is TGTGCCAGCAGCTTAGAGGAAGCGGGCCTCTATGGCTACACCTTC. V is TRBV7-9 and J is TRBJ1-2; D not certain. Trimming pared 1 base from V and 4 bases from J, leaving 13 bases between. This CDR3 spans 15 amino acids. Germline CDR1 SEHNR, CDR2 FQNEAQ (reference sequence).

The V gene is TRBV7-2, the J gene TRBJ2-3; TRBD2 matches 12 bases. With V trimmed by 1 base and J by 7 bases, 12 bases remained unmatched. This CDR3 comprises 18 residues. Germline V lookup: CDR1 SGHTA, CDR2 FQGNSA. This CDR3 reads CASSLVSPSGGARNTQYF. The CDR3 bases are TGTGCCAGCAGCTTAGTTTCGCCTAGCGGGGGGGCGAGGAATACGCAGTATTTT.

This clone was found a few times. V gene TRBV30 combines with J gene TRBJ2-2, with 7 bases identical to TRBD2. The CDR3 sequence is 14 residues long. In germline, CDR1 is GTSNPN, CDR2 SVGIG (reference sequence). Trimming at V came to 1 base and at J to 5 bases, leaving 4 bases not matched to a gene. The CDR3 nucleotides are TGTGCCTGGAGTGATAAGCGGGATACCGGGGAGCTGTTTTTT. It specifies CAWSDKRDTGELFF.

J is TRBJ2-4 and V is TRBV10-3; the D is unclear. Germline CDR1 and CDR2: ENHRY and SYGVKD. The CDR3 has 13 residues. Between the trimmed V and J ends, which lost 3 bases and 5 bases, there was a span of 8 bases. Here the CDR3 DNA reads TGTGCCATCAGTGAAGCGCCAGAAAACATTCAGTACTTC. Translation: CAISEAPENIQYF.

V and J are TRBV5-1 and TRBJ1-1, with unresolved D. CDR1 and CDR2 (germline): SGHRS, YFSETQ. Deletions cut 0 bases from V and 13 bases from J, with 22 bases between. This CDR3 has 15 amino acids. The CDR3 DNA sequence: TGCGCCAGCAGCTTGGGAGGAGGCCGGCCTCTTAAGGATTTCTTT. It encodes CASSLGGGRPLKDFF.

The J gene is TRBJ1-6, the V gene TRBV2; TRBD1 is a possible D gene (5 bases). The CDR3 sequence is 15 residues long. V shed 6 bases and J shed 3 bases, with 12 bases lying between them. Germline V gene lookup returns CDR1 SNHLY and CDR2 FYNNEI. The chain's CDR3 is CASSPRAGYNSPLHF. The CDR3 nucleotides read TGTGCCAGCAGCCCCAGGGCCGGCTATAATTCACCCCTCCACTTT.

The V call is TRBV27, the J call TRBJ1-1; 7 nucleotides match TRBD1. The CDR3 is made up of 15 amino acids. V dropped 2 bases and J dropped 1; count of bases not matched to a gene: 4. Germline V CDR1 and CDR2: MNHEY, SMNVEV (reference sequence). CDR3 bases: TGTGCCAGCAGTTTAGGGGACAGACCGAACACTGAAGCTTTCTTT. Its translation is CASSLGDRPNTEAFF.

V and J are TRBV5-4 and TRBJ1-1; D is ambiguous. Germline V gene data show CDR1 as SGHNT and CDR2 as YYREEE (reference sequence). The ends were cut back, 4 bases at V and 1 base at J, with 14 bases in the middle. The CDR3 length is 15 residues. The CDR3 loop reads CASSPMDSKNTEAFF. The CDR3 coding sequence is TGTGCCAGCAGCCCGATGGACTCAAAGAACACTGAAGCTTTCTTT.

This sequence joins TRBV6-5 and TRBJ2-3; D is possibly TRBD1 (5 bases). Germline V gene sequence: CDR1 MNHEY, CDR2 SVGAGI. This CDR3 spans 14 amino acids. V lost 6 bases, J lost 6 bases, and 16 bases lay in between. The CDR3 region has the DNA TGTGCCAGCAGCCTTGACAGCCGAACGGATACGCAGTATTTT. This translates into CASSLDSRTDTQYF.

V and J are TRBV28 and TRBJ2-7; possibly TRBD1 or TRBD2 for D (5 bases each). The V and J ends lost 5 bases and 0 bases respectively, with 14 bases between them. There are 15 residues in the CDR3. Germline loops: CDR1 MDHEN, CDR2 SYDVKM. The CDR3, as DNA: TGTGCCAGCAGTCGACAGAGCGGCAGCTCCTACGAGCAGTACTTC. Translating gives CASSRQSGSSYEQYF.

J is TRBJ1-1 and V is TRBV7-2; unclear D gene. CDR1 and CDR2 (germline): SGHTA, FQGNSA. The CDR3 covers 13 residues. V gave up 2 bases and J gave up 1 base, with 5 bases separating them. CDR3 region: CASSLTRNTEAFF. CDR3 DNA: TGTGCCAGCAGCTTAACGAGGAACACTGAAGCTTTCTTT.

V gene TRBV28 combines with J gene TRBJ2-7, with D possibly matching TRBD2 (5 bases). This CDR3 comprises 13 residues. Germline lookup yields CDR1 MDHEN and CDR2 SYDVKM. V was cut by 8 bases and J by 2 bases, with 13 bases left in between. The CDR3, as DNA: TGTGCCAGCGCCTCCCCGGGAACCTACGAGCAGTACTTC. Translated: CASASPGTYEQYF.

V and J are TRBV5-5 and TRBJ2-2; D remains ambiguous. The CDR3 runs to 15 residues. The germline CDR1 and CDR2 sequences are SGHKS and YYEKEE (reference sequence). The V end lost 0 bases, the J end lost 4 bases, and 10 bases lay between the germline ends. CDR3 amino acids: CASSLAGHGTGELFF. CDR3 nucleotides: TGTGCCAGCAGCTTGGCCGGGCATGGCACCGGGGAGCTGTTTTTT.